One sample yielded the 19 T cell receptor beta chains listed below, sequenced in a study of metastatic and nonmetastatic thyroid tumors. TCRdb ran MiXCR on the PCR reads. The repertoire holds about 15,000 clones, with about 32% as singletons. Not a single patient had been given any form of treatment at any point before undergoing thyroid surgery. Sequences were obtained from tumor tissue. These receptors all stem from a male donor with papillary thyroid cancer or a benign thyroid nodule (not recorded which). Some clones in this sample may be carry-over from other donors' samples.

This clone was detected many times. With a much larger clone just one base away, this may be a read error. The chain has TRBV6-1 and TRBJ2-3; D is unresolved. The CDR3 runs to 12 residues. V was cut by 7 bases and J by 10 bases, with 15 bases left in between. CDR1 and CDR2 (germline): MNHNS, SASEGT. The CDR3 reads CASIGETRAQYF. As DNA, the CDR3 is TGTGCCAGCATCGGAGAGACTCGCGCGCAGTATTTT.

This clone is medium-sized within its sample. This chain uses TRBV19 with TRBJ1-2; no clear D gene. Germline CDR1 LNHDA, CDR2 SQIVND (reference sequence). The CDR3 spans 11 residues. Trimming stripped 7 bases from V and 5 bases from J, with 8 bases between. CDR3 sequence reads: CASTKGYGYTF. The CDR3 DNA reads TGTGCCAGTACTAAAGGGTATGGCTACACCTTC.

This clone occurred a few times. It may be a read error: a sequence one base away is much more abundant. This sample includes further DNA sequences coding for the same CDR3. The chain has TRBV27 and TRBJ1-5; D call uncertain. Germline CDR1 and CDR2: MNHEY and SMNVEV (reference sequence). This CDR3 is 14 amino acids long. V was pared by 0 bases and J by 9 bases, with 12 bases between. This CDR3 is CASSLSGGTRPQHF. CDR3 coding DNA: TGTGCCAGCAGTTTATCGGGAGGCACGCGGCCCCAGCATTTT.

This rearrangement joins TRBV6-9 to TRBJ2-5; the D is unclear. Germline CDR1 is MNHGY and CDR2 is SVAAGI. The CDR3 is made up of 11 amino acids. Trimming removed 4 bases from V and 5 bases from J, with 5 bases in between. The CDR3: CASSSAETQYF. The CDR3 DNA follows: TGTGCCAGCAGTTCAGCGGAGACCCAGTACTTC.

This clone was observed at least ten times. This chain joins TRBV5-6 and TRBJ2-7; D not certain. V was shortened by 1 base and J by 2 bases, with 10 bases between the two germline ends. The V gene's germline CDR1 is SGHDT and CDR2 YYEEEE. The CDR3 sequence is 14 residues long. CDR3 coding DNA: TGTGCCAGCAGCTTGTGGGGATCCACCTACGAGCAGTACTTC. Residues: CASSLWGSTYEQYF.

In the case of this clone: One end of the junction fails to match germline, which may point to a read error. The chain links TRBV20-1 to TRBJ2-3, with TRBD2 matching over 10 bases. The length of the CDR3 is 14 residues. CDR1 is DFQATT and CDR2 is SNEGSKA in the germline V gene (reference sequence). The CDR3 sequence is CSASSSGSKDTRYF. The CDR3, as DNA: TGCAGTGCTTCCTCTAGCGGGAGCAAAGATACGCGGTATTTT.

J is TRBJ1-1 and V is TRBV6-1; D is unresolved. Germline CDR1 MNHNS, CDR2 SASEGT. Deletions cut 8 bases from V and 10 bases from J, with 20 bases between. The CDR3 spans 13 residues. CDR3 DNA sequence: TGTGCCAGCCTCGGAGGAGGTGAGGTTAGAGCTTTCTTT. It encodes CASLGGGEVRAFF.

The rearrangement uses TRBV6-4 and TRBJ1-3; D not certain. V lost 3 bases and J lost 4, with 7 bases in between. CDR1 MRHNA and CDR2 SNTAGT come from the germline V gene. The CDR3 sequence is 13 residues long. For the CDR3, the DNA is TGTGCCAGCAGTGATGTCGGCGGAAACACCATATATTTT. This gives the protein CASSDVGGNTIYF.

In regard to this clone: The CDR3 carries no conserved terminal phenylalanine or tryptophan, so it likely arises from a read error. The limits of the CDR3 on the DNA are not certain, so only TCRdb's listed CDR3 is given. The J gene is TRBJ2-2, the V gene TRBV2. The CDR3 has 11 residues if both end residues are counted. CDR1 is SNHLY and CDR2 is FYNNEI in the germline V gene. The CDR3 sequence: CASSKYGEMFI.

This rearrangement joins TRBV18 to TRBJ2-1, with 8 nucleotides matching TRBD2. The V gene's germline CDR1 is KGHSH and CDR2 LQKENI. The junction had 13 bases not matched to a gene; V was cut back by 3 bases and J by 12 bases. The CDR3 length is 15 residues. CDR3: CASSPTSGSPSGQFF. The CDR3 DNA is TGTGCCAGCTCACCTACTAGCGGATCCCCTTCGGGGCAGTTCTTC. Full variable domain (rest looked up from reference TRBV18 and TRBJ2-1): NAGVMQNPRHLVRRRGQEARLRCSPMKGHSHVYWYRQLPEEGLKFMVYLQKENIIDESGMPKERFSAEFPKEGPSILRIQQVVRGDSAAYFCASSPTSGSPSGQFFGPGTRLTVL.

This clone has at least ten counts. The V and J genes are TRBV5-4 and TRBJ1-4; the match to TRBD1 covers 7 bases. The CDR3 is 15 amino acids. V lost 5 bases to trimming and J lost 8 bases; unmatched junction nucleotides: 12. Per the germline V gene, CDR1 is SGHNT and CDR2 is YYREEE (reference sequence). CDR3 region: CASSQNRGLDEKLFF. DNA of the CDR3: TGTGCCAGCAGTCAAAACAGGGGATTGGACGAAAAACTGTTTTTT.

This clone showed up many times. This chain links TRBV4-2 with TRBJ2-5; 9 bases align to TRBD2. V gave up 1 base and J gave up 6 bases; unmatched junction bases: 6. CDR3 length: 15 amino acids. Germline CDR1 LGHNA, CDR2 YNFKEQ. Here the CDR3 reads CASSQGAGGPQTQYF. Written as DNA, the CDR3 is TGTGCCAGCAGCCAAGGGGCGGGGGGGCCCCAGACCCAGTACTTC.

The genes are TRBV5-1 and TRBJ2-3, with 7 bases lining up with TRBD2. The CDR3 length is 18 residues. In germline, CDR1 is SGHRS, CDR2 YFSETQ. V gave up 0 bases and J gave up 2 bases; unmatched junction bases: 12. This CDR3 is CASSLVSSGGGYTDTQYF. The CDR3 DNA follows: TGCGCCAGCAGCTTGGTGTCTAGCGGAGGAGGTTACACAGATACGCAGTATTTT.

This sequence joins TRBV7-2 and TRBJ2-7, with D possibly TRBD1 on 5 matching bases. This CDR3 is 13 amino acids long. V was shortened by 5 bases and J by 0 bases, with 8 bases between the two germline ends. Germline CDR1 reads SGHTA; CDR2 reads FQGNSA. The CDR3 loop is CASSGQGSYEQYF. The DNA for the CDR3 is TGTGCCAGCAGCGGACAAGGCTCCTACGAGCAGTACTTC.

This clone was observed a handful of times. The chain recombines TRBV20-1 with TRBJ2-7, with a tentative D call TRBD2 (6 bases). Germline V CDR1 and CDR2: DFQATT, SNEGSKA (reference sequence). The CDR3 is 14 amino acids. V lost 1 base and J lost 4, with 14 bases in between. The CDR3 nucleotides read TGCAGTGCTAGAGGTTACCGGGAGTTTTACGAGCAGTACTTC. Its translation: CSARGYREFYEQYF.

This clone was observed at least ten times. This sequence may be a read error, since a much larger clone differs from it by one base. Other DNA sequences in this specimen translate into the identical CDR3. The V and J genes are TRBV11-2 and TRBJ2-7, with 10 bases matching TRBD1. CDR3 size: 14 residues. From germline, CDR1 is SGHAT and CDR2 FQNNGV. The CDR3 DNA reads as TGCGCCAGCAGCTTAGCCAGGACAGGGGGAGAGCAGTACTTC. This codes for CASSLARTGGEQYF.

Details on this clone: The conserved phenylalanine or tryptophan normally closing the CDR3 is absent here, so this likely arose from a read error. The V gene is TRBV6-1, the J gene TRBJ2-1, with no clear D. The V gene lost 7 bases and the J gene lost 0 bases, with 13 bases spanning the gap. Germline V lookup: CDR1 MNHNS, CDR2 SASEGT. The CDR3 loop spans 15 amino acids. CDR3 sequence: CASIIKGDSYNEQFL. CDR3 in DNA: TGTGCCAGCATCATCAAGGGCGACTCCTACAATGAGCAGTTCTTA.

In this sample, this clone turned up a few times. J is TRBJ2-5 and V is TRBV6-5; D call uncertain. Germline-derived CDR1 and CDR2 are MNHEY and SVGAGI. This CDR3 comprises 18 residues. This chain's CDR3 is CPNVPAVTPPSTCETQYF. The CDR3 DNA follows: TGTCCTAACGTGCCAGCAGTTACTCCGCCCTCGACGTGTGAGACCCAGTACTTC.

This rearrangement joins TRBV11-2 to TRBJ2-1, with TRBD1 identical over 8 bases. V lost 6 bases, J lost 8 bases, and 12 bases stayed unmatched. This CDR3 is built from 15 residues. Germline V gives CDR1 SGHAT, CDR2 FQNNGV. The CDR3 region is CASSLFPDRADEQFF. CDR3 coding DNA: TGTGCCAGCAGTCTGTTCCCGGACAGGGCTGATGAGCAGTTCTTC.